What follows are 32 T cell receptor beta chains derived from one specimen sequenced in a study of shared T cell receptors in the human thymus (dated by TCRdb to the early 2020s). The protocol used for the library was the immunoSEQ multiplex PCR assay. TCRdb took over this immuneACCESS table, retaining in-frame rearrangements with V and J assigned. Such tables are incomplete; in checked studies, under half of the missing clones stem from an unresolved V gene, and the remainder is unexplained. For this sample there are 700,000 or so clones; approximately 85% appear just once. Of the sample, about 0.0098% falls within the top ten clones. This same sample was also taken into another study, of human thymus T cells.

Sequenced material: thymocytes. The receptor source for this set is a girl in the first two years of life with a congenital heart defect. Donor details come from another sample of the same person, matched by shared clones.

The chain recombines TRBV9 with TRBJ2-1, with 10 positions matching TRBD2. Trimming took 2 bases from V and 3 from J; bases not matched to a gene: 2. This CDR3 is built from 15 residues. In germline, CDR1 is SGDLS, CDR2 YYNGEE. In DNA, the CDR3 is TGTGCCAGCAGCGTGATAGCGGGGGGCTACAATGAGCAGTTCTTC. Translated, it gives CASSVIAGGYNEQFF.

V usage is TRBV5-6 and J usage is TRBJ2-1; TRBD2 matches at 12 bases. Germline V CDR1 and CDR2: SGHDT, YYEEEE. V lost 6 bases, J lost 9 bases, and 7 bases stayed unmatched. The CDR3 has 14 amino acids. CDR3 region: CASTGLAGCREQFF. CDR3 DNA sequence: TGTGCCAGCACAGGACTAGCGGGGTGTCGTGAGCAGTTCTTC. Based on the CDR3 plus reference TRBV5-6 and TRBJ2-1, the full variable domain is DAGVTQSPTHLIKTRGQQVTLRCSPKSGHDTVSWYQQALGQGPQFIFQYYEEEERQRGNFPDRFSGHQFPNYSSELNVNALLLGDSALYLCASTGLAGCREQFFGPGTRLTVL.

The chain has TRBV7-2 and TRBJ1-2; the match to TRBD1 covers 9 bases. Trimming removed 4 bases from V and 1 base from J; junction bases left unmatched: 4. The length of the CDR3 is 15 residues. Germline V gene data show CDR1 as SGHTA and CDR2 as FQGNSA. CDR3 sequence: CASSSQTGGNYGYTF. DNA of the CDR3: TGTGCCAGCAGCTCCCAGACAGGGGGTAACTATGGCTACACCTTC.

The chain's CDR3 is CASSPRTGIYYEQYF. The CDR3 DNA reads TGTGCCAGCAGCCCACGGACAGGGATCTACTACGAGCAGTACTTC. The V gene is TRBV7-2, the J gene TRBJ2-7; 8 bases match TRBD1. With V trimmed by 5 bases and J by 3 bases, 9 bases remained unmatched. The CDR3 spans 15 residues. The germline V gene encodes CDR1 SGHTA and CDR2 FQGNSA.

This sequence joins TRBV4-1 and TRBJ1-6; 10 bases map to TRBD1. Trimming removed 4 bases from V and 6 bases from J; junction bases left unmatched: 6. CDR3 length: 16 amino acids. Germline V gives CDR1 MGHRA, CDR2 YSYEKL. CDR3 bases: TGCGCCAGCAGCCGAGCCCGGGACAGGGGTAATTCACCCCTCCACTTT. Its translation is CASSRARDRGNSPLHF.

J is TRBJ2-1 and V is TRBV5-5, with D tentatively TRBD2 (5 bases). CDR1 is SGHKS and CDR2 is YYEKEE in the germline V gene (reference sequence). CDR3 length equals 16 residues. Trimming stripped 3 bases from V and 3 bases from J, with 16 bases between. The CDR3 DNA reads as TGTGCCAGCAGCTCCCTGTGGAGGATGTACTACAATGAGCAGTTCTTC. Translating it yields CASSSLWRMYYNEQFF.

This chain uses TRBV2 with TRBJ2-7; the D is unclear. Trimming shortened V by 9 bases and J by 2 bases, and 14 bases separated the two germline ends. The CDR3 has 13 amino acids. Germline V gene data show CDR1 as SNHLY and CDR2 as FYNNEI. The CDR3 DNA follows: TGTGCCAGATCGCCGCCGGGTACCTACGAGCAGTACTTC. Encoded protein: CARSPPGTYEQYF.

CDR3 DNA sequence: TGTGCCAGCCAGCGGAGACAGGGACCTAATGAAAAACTGTTTTTT. This gives the protein CASQRRQGPNEKLFF. The chain carries TRBV27 and TRBJ1-4, with 7 bases lining up with TRBD1. This CDR3 has 15 residues. The germline V gene encodes CDR1 MNHEY and CDR2 SMNVEV (reference sequence). Trimming took 8 bases from V and 3 from J; bases not matched to a gene: 9.

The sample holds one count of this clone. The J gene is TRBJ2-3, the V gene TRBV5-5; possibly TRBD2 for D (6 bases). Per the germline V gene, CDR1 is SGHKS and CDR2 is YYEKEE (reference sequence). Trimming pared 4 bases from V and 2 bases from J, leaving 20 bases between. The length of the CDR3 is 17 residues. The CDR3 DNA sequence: TGTGCCAGCAGCCCCGGGTACTCGGGGGAAGACACAGATACGCAGTATTTT. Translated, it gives CASSPGYSGEDTDTQYF.

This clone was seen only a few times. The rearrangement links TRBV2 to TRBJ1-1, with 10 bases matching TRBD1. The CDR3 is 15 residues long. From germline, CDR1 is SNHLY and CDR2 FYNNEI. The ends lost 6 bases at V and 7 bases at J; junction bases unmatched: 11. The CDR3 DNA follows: TGTGCCAGCAGGAGGCCGGGACAGGGGATACATGAAGCTTTCTTT. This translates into CASRRPGQGIHEAFF.

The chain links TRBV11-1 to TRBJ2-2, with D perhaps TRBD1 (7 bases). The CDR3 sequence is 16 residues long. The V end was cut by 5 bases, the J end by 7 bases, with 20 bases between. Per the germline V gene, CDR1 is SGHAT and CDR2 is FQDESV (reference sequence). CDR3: CASSPSRGTAHGELFF. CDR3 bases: TGTGCCAGCAGCCCGTCCAGGGGGACTGCGCACGGGGAGCTGTTTTTT.

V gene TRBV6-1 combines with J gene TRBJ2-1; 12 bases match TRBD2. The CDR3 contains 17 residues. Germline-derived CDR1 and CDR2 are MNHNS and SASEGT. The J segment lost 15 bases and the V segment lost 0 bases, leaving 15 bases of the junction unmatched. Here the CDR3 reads CASSEAHPTSGGHHRFF. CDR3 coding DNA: TGTGCCAGCAGTGAAGCCCACCCTACTAGCGGGGGGCACCATAGGTTCTTC.

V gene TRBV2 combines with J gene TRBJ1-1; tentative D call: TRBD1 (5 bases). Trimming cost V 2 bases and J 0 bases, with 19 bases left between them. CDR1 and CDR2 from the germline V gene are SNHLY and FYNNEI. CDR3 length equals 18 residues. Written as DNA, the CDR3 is TGTGCCAGCAGTGAAAAATCGACGGCGGGACGGATGAACACTGAAGCTTTCTTT. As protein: CASSEKSTAGRMNTEAFF.

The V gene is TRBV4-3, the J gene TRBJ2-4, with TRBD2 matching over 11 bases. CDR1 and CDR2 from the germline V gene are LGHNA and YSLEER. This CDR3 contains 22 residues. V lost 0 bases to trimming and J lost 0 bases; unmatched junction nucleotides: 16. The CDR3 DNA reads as TGCGCCAGCAGCCAAGATGGTCTAGCGGGGGGCTCAAACAACGTAGCCAAAAACATTCAGTACTTC. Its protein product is CASSQDGLAGGSNNVAKNIQYF.

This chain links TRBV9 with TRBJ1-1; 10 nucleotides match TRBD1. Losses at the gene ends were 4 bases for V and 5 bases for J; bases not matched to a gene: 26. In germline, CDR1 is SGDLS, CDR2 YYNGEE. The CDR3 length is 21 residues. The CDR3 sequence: CASSPTIGGWDRGPLGTEAFF. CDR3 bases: TGTGCCAGCAGCCCCACTATCGGTGGGTGGGACAGGGGTCCTCTCGGGACTGAAGCTTTCTTT.

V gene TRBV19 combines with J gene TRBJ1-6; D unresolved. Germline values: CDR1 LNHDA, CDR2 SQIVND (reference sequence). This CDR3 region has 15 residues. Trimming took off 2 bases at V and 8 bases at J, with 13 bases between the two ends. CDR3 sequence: CASSIFGHHHSPLHF. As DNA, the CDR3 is TGTGCCAGTAGTATATTTGGCCACCACCATTCACCCCTCCACTTT. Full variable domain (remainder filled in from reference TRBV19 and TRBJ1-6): DGGITQSPKYLFRKEGQNVTLSCEQNLNHDAMYWYRQDPGQGLRLIYYSQIVNDFQKGDIAEGYSVSREKKESFPLTVTSAQKNPTAFYLCASSIFGHHHSPLHFGNGTRLTVT.

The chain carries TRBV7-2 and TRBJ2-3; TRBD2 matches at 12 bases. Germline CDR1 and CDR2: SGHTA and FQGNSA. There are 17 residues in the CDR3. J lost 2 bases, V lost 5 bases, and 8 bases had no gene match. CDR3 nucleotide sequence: TGTGCCAGCAGCGCTAGGACTAGCGGGGTCCCCACAGATACGCAGTATTTT. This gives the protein CASSARTSGVPTDTQYF.

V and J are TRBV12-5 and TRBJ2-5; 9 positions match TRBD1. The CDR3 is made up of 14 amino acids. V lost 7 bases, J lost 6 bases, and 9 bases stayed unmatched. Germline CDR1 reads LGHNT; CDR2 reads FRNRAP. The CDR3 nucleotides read TGTGCTAGTGCCTGGGGACAGGGCCCGAAGACCCAGTACTTC. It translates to CASAWGQGPKTQYF.

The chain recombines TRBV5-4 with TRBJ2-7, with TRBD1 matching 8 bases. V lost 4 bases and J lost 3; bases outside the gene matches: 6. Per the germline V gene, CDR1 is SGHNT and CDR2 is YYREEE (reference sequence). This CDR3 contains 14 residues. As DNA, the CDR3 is TGTGCCAGCAGCCGATGGACAGGGAGCTACGAGCAGTACTTC. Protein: CASSRWTGSYEQYF.

CDR3 bases: TGTGCCAGCAGCCCTGACAGGGGCGCCCTCCACGAGCAGTACTTC. Protein product: CASSPDRGALHEQYF. This chain uses TRBV7-6 with TRBJ2-7, with 8 bases that match TRBD1. Looked up from germline, CDR1 is SGHVS and CDR2 is FNYEAQ. Unmatched junction bases numbered 11, after V lost 5 bases and J lost 5 bases. The CDR3 contains 15 residues.

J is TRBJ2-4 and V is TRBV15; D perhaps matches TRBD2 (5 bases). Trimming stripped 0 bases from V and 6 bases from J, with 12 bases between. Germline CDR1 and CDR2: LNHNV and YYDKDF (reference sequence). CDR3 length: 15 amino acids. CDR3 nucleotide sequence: TGTGCCACCAGCAGAGATCTTAGAGGGTTAAACATTCAGTACTTC. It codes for CATSRDLRGLNIQYF.

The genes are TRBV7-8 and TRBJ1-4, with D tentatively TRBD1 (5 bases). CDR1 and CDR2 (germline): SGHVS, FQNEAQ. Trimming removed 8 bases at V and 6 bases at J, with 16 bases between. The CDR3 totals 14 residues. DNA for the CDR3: TGTGCCAGCGGAGGGATCAGGGAAGATGAAAAACTGTTTTTT. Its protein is CASGGIREDEKLFF. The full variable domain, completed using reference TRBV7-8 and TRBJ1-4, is GAGVSQSPRYKVAKRGQDVALRCDPISGHVSLFWYQQALGQGPEFLTYFQNEAQLDKSGLPSDRFFAERPEGSVSTLKIQRTQQEDSAVYLCASGGIREDEKLFFGSGTQLSVL.

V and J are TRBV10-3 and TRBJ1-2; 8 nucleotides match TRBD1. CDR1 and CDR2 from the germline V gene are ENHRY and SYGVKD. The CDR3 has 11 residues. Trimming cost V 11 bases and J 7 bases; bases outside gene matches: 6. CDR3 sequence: CASKDRGGYTF. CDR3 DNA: TGTGCCTCCAAAGACAGGGGTGGCTACACCTTC.

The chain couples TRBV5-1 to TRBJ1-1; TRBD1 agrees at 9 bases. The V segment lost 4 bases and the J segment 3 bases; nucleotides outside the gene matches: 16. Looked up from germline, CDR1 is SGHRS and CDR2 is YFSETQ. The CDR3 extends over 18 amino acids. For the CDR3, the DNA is TGCGCCAGCAGCCAGAATCCCGATACAGGGGGCGATGACACTGAAGCTTTCTTT. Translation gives CASSQNPDTGGDDTEAFF.

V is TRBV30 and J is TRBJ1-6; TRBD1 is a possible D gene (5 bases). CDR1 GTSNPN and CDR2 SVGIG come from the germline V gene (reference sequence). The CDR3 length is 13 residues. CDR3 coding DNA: TGTGCGGGAAGGCACCAGGGAGGTTCACCCCTCCACTTT. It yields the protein CAGRHQGGSPLHF.

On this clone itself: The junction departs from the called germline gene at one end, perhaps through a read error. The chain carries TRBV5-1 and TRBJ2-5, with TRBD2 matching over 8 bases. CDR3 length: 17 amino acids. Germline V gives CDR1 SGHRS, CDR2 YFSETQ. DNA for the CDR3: TGCGCCAGCAGCTTGGATACGAGCGGGGGTATCCAAGATACCCAGTACTTC. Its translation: CASSLDTSGGIQDTQYF.

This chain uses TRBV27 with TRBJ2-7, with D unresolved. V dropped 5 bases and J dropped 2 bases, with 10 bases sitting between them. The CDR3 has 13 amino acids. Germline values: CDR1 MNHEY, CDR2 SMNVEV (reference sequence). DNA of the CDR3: TGTGCCAGCAGTCCCTTGGCCCCCTACGAGCAGTACTTC. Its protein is CASSPLAPYEQYF.

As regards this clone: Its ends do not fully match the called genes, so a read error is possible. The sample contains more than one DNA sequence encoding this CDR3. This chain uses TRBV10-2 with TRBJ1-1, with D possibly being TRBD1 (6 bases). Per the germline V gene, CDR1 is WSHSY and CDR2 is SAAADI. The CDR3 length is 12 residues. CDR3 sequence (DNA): TGCGCCAGCAGTGGGGGGCACACTGAGGCTTTCTTT. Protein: CASSGGHTEAFF.

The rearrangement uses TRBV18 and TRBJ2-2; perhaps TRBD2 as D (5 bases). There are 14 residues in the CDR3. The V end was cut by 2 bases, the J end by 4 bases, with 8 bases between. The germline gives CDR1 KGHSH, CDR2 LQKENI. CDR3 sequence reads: CASSPGRGTGELFF. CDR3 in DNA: TGTGCCAGCTCACCAGGTCGGGGCACCGGGGAGCTGTTTTTT.

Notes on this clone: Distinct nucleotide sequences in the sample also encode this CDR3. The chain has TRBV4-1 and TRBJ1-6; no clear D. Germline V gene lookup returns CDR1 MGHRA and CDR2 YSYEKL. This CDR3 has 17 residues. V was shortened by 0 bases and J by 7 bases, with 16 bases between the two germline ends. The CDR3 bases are TGCGCCAGCAGCCAAGATTCGGGAATTCCTTGGAATTCACCCCTCCACTTT. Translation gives CASSQDSGIPWNSPLHF.

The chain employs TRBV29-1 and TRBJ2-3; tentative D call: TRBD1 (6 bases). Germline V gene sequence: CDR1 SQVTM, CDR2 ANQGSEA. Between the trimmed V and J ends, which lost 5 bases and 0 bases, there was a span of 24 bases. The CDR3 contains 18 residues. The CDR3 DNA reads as TGCAGCGTTTCGCAGATCCGGGACACCCCTCTTAGCACAGATACGCAGTATTTT. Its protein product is CSVSQIRDTPLSTDTQYF.

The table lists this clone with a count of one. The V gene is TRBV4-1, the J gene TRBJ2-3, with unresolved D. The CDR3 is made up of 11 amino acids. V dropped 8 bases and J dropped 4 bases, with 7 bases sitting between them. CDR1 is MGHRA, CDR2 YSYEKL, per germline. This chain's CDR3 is CASEVADTQYF. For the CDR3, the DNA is TGCGCCAGCGAGGTAGCAGATACGCAGTATTTT.